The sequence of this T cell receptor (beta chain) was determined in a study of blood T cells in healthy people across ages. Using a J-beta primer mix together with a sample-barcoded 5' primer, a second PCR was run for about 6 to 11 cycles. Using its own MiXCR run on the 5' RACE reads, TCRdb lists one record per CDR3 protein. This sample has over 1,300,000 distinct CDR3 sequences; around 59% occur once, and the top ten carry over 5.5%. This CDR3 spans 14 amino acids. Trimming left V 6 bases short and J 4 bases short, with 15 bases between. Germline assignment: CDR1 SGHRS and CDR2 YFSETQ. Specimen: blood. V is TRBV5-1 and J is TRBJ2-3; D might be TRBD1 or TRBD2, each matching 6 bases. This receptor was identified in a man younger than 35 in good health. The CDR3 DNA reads TGCGCCAGCACCCGGGGGCAATCGGCAGATACGCAGTATTTT. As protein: CASTRGQSADTQYF.